A single sample is the source of the 14 T cell receptor beta chains below, sequenced in a study of T cell changes during pregnancy in multiple sclerosis. The assay was immunoSEQ multiplex PCR, and TCRdb's table has in-frame clones only and misses some. The data hold 40,000 to 50,000 clones, with about 92% observed a single time. The sequenced sample was CD4+ T cells from peripheral blood mononuclear cells, obtained in the third trimester of pregnancy. These receptors came from a female donor with multiple sclerosis, enrolled in a pregnancy study.

The chain combines TRBV7-2 with TRBJ1-5, with a tentative D call TRBD1 (6 bases). Germline CDR1 is SGHTA and CDR2 is FQGNSA. The CDR3 contains 16 residues. V lost 2 bases and J 3 bases, leaving 14 bases between the germline ends. CDR3 sequence reads: CASSLQQGQINQPQHF. The CDR3 DNA sequence: TGTGCCAGCAGCTTACAACAGGGTCAAATCAATCAGCCCCAGCATTTT. The whole variable domain, filled in from reference TRBV7-2 and TRBJ1-5, reads GAGVSQSPSNKVTEKGKDVELRCDPISGHTALYWYRQSLGQGLEFLIYFQGNSAPDKSGLPSDRFSAERTGGSVSTLTIQRTQQEDSAVYLCASSLQQGQINQPQHFGDGTRLSIL.

About this clone itself: Germline is not matched at one junction end, which may reflect a read error. This chain links TRBV9 with TRBJ2-1; D is unresolved. Germline-derived CDR1 and CDR2 are SGDLS and YYNGEE. The CDR3 is 13 residues long. This chain's CDR3 is CASSVIELGEEFF. CDR3 coding DNA: TGTGCCAGCAGCGTAATTGAGTTGGGTGAGGAGTTCTTC.

The chain carries TRBV5-1 and TRBJ2-3; 14 bases match TRBD2. The CDR3 totals 19 residues. Germline values: CDR1 SGHRS, CDR2 YFSETQ. J lost 2 bases, V lost 4 bases, and 12 bases had no gene match. CDR3 nucleotides: TGCGCCAGCAGCGCGCTCGGCGGACTAGCGGGAGGTTCCACAGATACGCAGTATTTT. It codes for CASSALGGLAGGSTDTQYF.

V usage is TRBV18 and J usage is TRBJ1-3; D is unclear. The CDR3 is made up of 15 amino acids. Germline lookup yields CDR1 KGHSH and CDR2 LQKENI. The V gene lost 6 bases and the J gene lost 0 bases, with 12 bases spanning the gap. DNA for the CDR3: TGTGCCAGCTCGCATAACCGGGACTCTGGAAACACCATATATTTT. Translation: CASSHNRDSGNTIYF.

This clone was counted once. The chain carries TRBV19 and TRBJ2-2; the match to TRBD2 covers 8 bases. The CDR3 totals 17 residues. Germline CDR1 LNHDA, CDR2 SQIVND (reference sequence). V dropped 6 bases and J dropped 7; count of bases not matched to a gene: 16. CDR3 sequence (DNA): TGTGCCAGTAGCTATAGAGCGGTAGCGGGGTATCTCGGGGAGCTGTTTTTT. Amino acids: CASSYRAVAGYLGELFF. The full variable domain, completed using reference TRBV19 and TRBJ2-2, is DGGITQSPKYLFRKEGQNVTLSCEQNLNHDAMYWYRQDPGQGLRLIYYSQIVNDFQKGDIAEGYSVSREKKESFPLTVTSAQKNPTAFYLCASSYRAVAGYLGELFFGEGSRLTVL.

The chain couples TRBV4-1 to TRBJ2-2; D possibly corresponds to TRBD2 (5 bases). V was trimmed by 4 bases and J by 3 bases, leaving 15 bases between them. This CDR3 contains 16 residues. The germline V gene encodes CDR1 MGHRA and CDR2 YSYEKL. CDR3 DNA: TGCGCCAGCAGCCCTTGGACGGGATCCGACACCGGGGAGCTGTTTTTT. Protein product: CASSPWTGSDTGELFF.

The rearrangement links TRBV7-2 to TRBJ2-1; 9 positions agree with TRBD1. Germline V gene data show CDR1 as SGHTA and CDR2 as FQGNSA. V lost 6 bases and J lost 7; bases outside the gene matches: 13. The CDR3 runs to 16 residues. The CDR3 loop is CASRLTRDREPNEQFF. Written as DNA, the CDR3 is TGTGCCAGCAGATTAACGCGGGACAGGGAGCCTAATGAGCAGTTCTTC.

V gene TRBV9 combines with J gene TRBJ2-1; no firm D call. From germline, CDR1 is SGDLS and CDR2 YYNGEE. The CDR3 length is 16 residues. The germline V and J ends were trimmed by 4 bases and 0 bases, with 14 bases remaining between them. The CDR3 here is CASSQGADGSYNEQFF. The CDR3 nucleotides are TGTGCCAGCAGCCAAGGAGCTGACGGCTCCTACAATGAGCAGTTCTTC.

J is TRBJ2-3 and V is TRBV10-3; TRBD2 agrees at 9 bases. Germline CDR1 is ENHRY and CDR2 is SYGVKD. The V and J ends lost 2 bases and 2 bases, in that order; junction bases with no gene match: 8. This CDR3 is built from 17 residues. The CDR3, as DNA: TGTGCCATCAGTGAGGGTAGGCTAGCGGGGTCCACAGATACGCAGTATTTT. Residues: CAISEGRLAGSTDTQYF.

This sequence joins TRBV11-2 and TRBJ2-1; D remains ambiguous. The CDR3 length is 13 residues. The ends were cut back, 5 bases at V and 6 bases at J, with 11 bases in the middle. The germline V gene encodes CDR1 SGHAT and CDR2 FQNNGV. CDR3 bases: TGTGCCAGCAGCCTCTCTACGGTCAATGAGCAGTTCTTC. Its protein product is CASSLSTVNEQFF.

This chain links TRBV27 with TRBJ1-1; 9 bases align to TRBD1. J was trimmed by 1 base and V by 6 bases; bases with no gene match: 6. This CDR3 has 15 amino acids. Germline values: CDR1 MNHEY, CDR2 SMNVEV (reference sequence). The CDR3 DNA reads as TGTGCCAGCAGGAGTACAGGGGGCTCGAACACTGAAGCTTTCTTT. Translating gives CASRSTGGSNTEAFF.

The V call is TRBV18, the J call TRBJ2-3; possible D gene TRBD2, 6 bases. V shed 0 bases and J shed 0 bases, with 13 bases lying between them. This CDR3 contains 17 residues. CDR1 is KGHSH, CDR2 LQKENI, per germline. The CDR3 is CASSPPRGSDSTDTQYF. CDR3 nucleotide sequence: TGTGCCAGCTCACCACCGCGGGGAAGTGATAGCACAGATACGCAGTATTTT. The variable domain in full, completed from reference TRBV18 and TRBJ2-3, reads NAGVMQNPRHLVRRRGQEARLRCSPMKGHSHVYWYRQLPEEGLKFMVYLQKENIIDESGMPKERFSAEFPKEGPSILRIQQVVRGDSAAYFCASSPPRGSDSTDTQYFGPGTRLTVL.

This clone was observed a few times. The chain carries TRBV7-2 and TRBJ1-5; D is uncertain. CDR3 size: 14 residues. Germline assignment: CDR1 SGHTA and CDR2 FQGNSA. Trimming left V 0 bases short and J 6 bases short, with 9 bases between. This CDR3 reads CASSLAGRGQPQHF. The CDR3 DNA follows: TGTGCCAGCAGCTTAGCAGGGCGGGGTCAGCCCCAGCATTTT.

The chain joins TRBV19 to TRBJ1-5, with D perhaps TRBD1 (5 bases). V lost 2 bases, J lost 9 bases, and 14 bases lay in between. The germline V gene has CDR1 LNHDA and CDR2 SQIVND (reference sequence). This CDR3 spans 14 amino acids. The CDR3 loop reads CASSIMGGTWPQHF. CDR3 DNA sequence: TGTGCCAGTAGTATAATGGGCGGGACTTGGCCCCAGCATTTT.